This TCR beta chain comes out of a study of blood T cells in healthy people across ages. Looking at the study overall: Per two T cells, template switching captured roughly one barcoded beta molecule.

This CDR3 has 15 residues. The germline CDR1 and CDR2 sequences are SGHKS and YYEKEE (reference sequence). The germline V and J ends were trimmed by 0 bases and 1 base, with 7 bases remaining between them. As for this clonotype: Its antigen remains unknown.

For the second PCR, which ran for 7 to 11 cycles, a sample-barcoded 5' primer and a J-beta primer mix were used. Each of the cDNA molecules was tagged by a template-switch adaptor with 12 random nucleotides. MiXCR, run by TCRdb on the 5' RACE reads, gives a single entry per CDR3 protein. The sample has hundreds of thousands of distinct CDR3 sequences, more than 40% seen once. General observations from the study: Long-lived and aged donors differed, with more naive CD4+ cells and higher diversity in the long-lived.

The clonotype comes from a man aged 55 to 69 in good health. The sample taken for sequencing was blood. The chain couples TRBV5-5 to TRBJ1-4; a weak D match, TRBD1 (6 bases). The CDR3 DNA sequence: TGTGCCAGCAGCTTGGAGGGGGTAACTAATGAAAAACTGTTTTTT. It encodes CASSLEGVTNEKLFF.